This TCR beta chain was identified in a study of blood T cells in healthy people across ages (dated by TCRdb to about 2015). Background for the entire study: In model experiments, template switching captured roughly one uniquely barcoded TCR beta cDNA molecule for every two T cells. Using deep sequencing normalized with unique cDNA molecular identifiers, the study measured how TCR beta repertoire diversity changes with age. The donors were split into four age groups: young (average 16 years), middle-aged (about 40), aged (approximately 60) and long-lived (more than 80). For two donors (one aged 18 to 30 and one aged 80 or older), the study analyzed two additional independent replicas of 1 million unique cDNA reads from the same blood draw.

Receptors were amplified or captured by 5' RACE. TCRdb names Illumina HiSeq 2500 as the instrument used. A second PCR of about 7 to 12 cycles was run with a J-beta primer mix and a sample-barcoded 5' primer. A template-switch 5' adaptor carrying 12 random nucleotides introduced a unique molecular identifier onto each TCR beta cDNA molecule. Each sample yielded at least 2.5 million CDR3-containing paired-end reads. The Mint cDNA synthesis kit, primed by a TRBC-specific oligonucleotide, was used to synthesize first-strand cDNA from all RNA. All cDNA was treated with uracil-DNA glycosylase and then went through a first 18-cycle PCR with the universal primers M1SS and BC2_uni_R. The study's processing was this. For normalization, 1 million high-quality reads were randomly selected from each sample, with every read carrying a distinct molecular identifier. Instead of being binned into consensus sequences, reads with shared molecular identifiers were discarded. MiTCR, set to a Q25 quality threshold and the strictest error-elimination algorithm, was used for CDR3 identification, clonotype clustering and error correction. A nonparametric unseen species model with Euler transformation was used to estimate lower-bound total TCR beta diversity. TCRdb ran its own pipeline on the public reads, namely fastp trimming at Q25 and MiXCR clone calling, and kept in-frame beta chains. Each entry merges the rows of one CDR3 protein and shows their most common DNA and genes. None of the V and J calls come from the authors' own analysis; TCRdb made them. For this sample there are some 890,000 distinct CDR3 sequences; about 29% appear just once. The ten top clones hold 9.5% to 13% of the sample.

Note on this clonotype: Its antigen is unknown. Base qualities were left out, and no much larger clone turns up one base away.

Systemically healthy Caucasian individuals from Russia, around 38 in total and aged roughly 6 to 90 years, were included as donors. Approximately 9.3 milliliters of peripheral blood were drawn from each donor into EDTA-treated Vacutainer tubes. Ficoll-Paque density-gradient centrifugation was used to isolate PBMCs, with at least 7 million per sample. Trizol reagent was used to extract total RNA from PBMCs, with at least 5 micrograms per sample. For every donor, flow cytometry on a PBMC aliquot measured the percentage of naive CD45RAhigh/CD27high T cells. CDR1 is given as DFQATT and CDR2 as SNEGSKA, both from the germline V gene (reference sequence). Counted from cysteine to phenylalanine, this CDR3 has 13 amino acids. Kept here is only the CDR3 DNA, which spans 39 bases and is read in frame from base 1. The junction carries 16 bases between V and J, which are trimmed by 5 bases and 6 bases respectively.

General conclusions and limits of the study: The percentage of naive T cells measured by flow cytometry correlated strongly with observed TCR beta diversity. Estimates of total diversity based on one million sequenced T cells were considered lower bounds and underestimates. Because donor CMV infection status was unknown, age-related changes in expanded clonotypes were potentially confounded. Because profiling used bulk unsorted PBMCs, naive and antigen-experienced compartments could not be compared conclusively. As age increased, observed TCR beta diversity per million T cells dropped in a roughly linear way, and a significant reduction was already evident by age around 41. The long-lived group showed more naive CD4+ T cells, fewer expanded clones and increased TCR diversity than the aged group, suggesting age selection.

The sample was also linked to a second study, of T cells of mothers and their children. Reported in the second study: The donors were nine systemically healthy Caucasian individuals, made up of three mothers and their six children. cDNA synthesis used all of the extracted RNA, with roughly 1.5 ug of RNA in each 15 ul reaction. In the second PCR, sample barcodes and 2-4 random nucleotides were introduced via the M1S primer. Each mother yielded over 9.5 million TCR beta CDR3 reads and each child roughly 3 million reads. In both related and unrelated pairs, thymic selection shapes the output of TCR recombination in a similar way, with inherited differences having only a minor effect. Normalized repertoire overlap was always slightly but never significantly higher in related than unrelated mother-child pairs. With a sensitivity of around 97 clones per million clonotypes, no persistent microchimeric T cell clones were detected. To look for features that set related mother-child pairs apart from unrelated individuals, the researchers ran deep NGS to compare the TCR beta repertoires of mothers and children. The mean age was 40 +/- 4 years for the mothers and roughly 11 +/- 4 years for the children. Libraries were sequenced on Illumina HiSeq 2000 with 100+100 nt paired-end reads after adapter ligation with NEBNext reagents. To prevent cross-contamination, the mother and child libraries were prepared one month apart and sequenced in separate runs. For each donor, somewhere between roughly 450,000 and 2,000,000 distinct TCR beta clonotypes were identified. Naive TCR beta clonotypes were estimated from low-frequency clonotypes matched to each donor's FACS-determined naive share, without sorting.

The specimen was blood. This TCR was recovered from a woman aged 40 to 50 in good health. The chain is assembled from TRBV20-1 and TRBJ1-2; a tentative D match to TRBD1 spans 5 bases. The CDR3 is CSALRGRVNGYTF. The DNA sequence is as follows: TGCAGTGCTCTCCGAGGCAGGGTGAATGGCTACACCTTC.